This T cell receptor (beta chain) was identified in a study of T cell responses to AZD1222 COVID-19 vaccine. Clones were sequenced by immunoSEQ multiplex PCR, and TCRdb holds only the in-frame ones, with some missing. The profile shows some 130,000 clones, around four fifths of them singletons. This clone came up once. This CDR3 contains 15 residues. V was trimmed by 0 bases and J by 0 bases, leaving 7 bases between them. Germline V lookup: CDR1 SGHKS, CDR2 YYEKEE (reference sequence). The chain joins TRBV5-5 to TRBJ1-3; no definite D call. Specimen: peripheral blood, collected on day 0 of AZD1222 vaccination. This clonotype was obtained from an adult in good health. The CDR3 coding sequence is TGTGCCAGCAGCTTGGAACAGCTCTCTGGAAACACCATATATTTT. This codes for CASSLEQLSGNTIYF.